The clone carrying this T cell receptor beta chain was recorded a few times. Its antigen remains unidentified. This sample is part of a study of response to subunit inactivated influenza vaccine. TCRdb passed the RT-PCR reads through MiXCR, listing each CDR3 protein once. This sample has around 520,000 distinct CDR3 sequences; 12% occur once, and the top ten carry 10%. CDR1 SGHDT and CDR2 YYEEEE come from the germline V gene. The V and J ends lost 4 bases and 5 bases respectively, with 20 bases between them. The CDR3 runs 16 residues. The study's findings and limits: Few additional T cells are recruited per seasonal influenza vaccination, authors suggested.

The sequenced sample was PBMCs from blood, obtained on the day of vaccination. This chain links TRBV5-6 with TRBJ2-3; D could derive from TRBD1 or TRBD2 (6 bases each). The sequence was collected from a man aged 45 to 65 who received an inactivated influenza vaccine. DNA of the CDR3: TGTGCCAGCAGCGTGGTGGTTGGGGGGCGCGTAGATACGCAGTATTTT. Amino acids: CASSVVVGGRVDTQYF.